This TCR beta chain appears in the sequencing data of a study of T cells in Graves' hyperthyroidism and ophthalmopathy (dated by TCRdb to the late 2010s). At the level of the whole study: Peripheral blood was collected at initial diagnosis, before any treatment. An independent validation cohort of about 19 hyperthyroidism patients and over 15 patients who later progressed to ophthalmopathy tested prospective prediction of ophthalmopathy. The 75 to 100 discovery patients were divided at random into training and test sets in a 7:3 ratio. In six Graves' hyperthyroidism patients, the study also compared T-cell repertoires from thyroid tissue with T-cell repertoires from blood. After sampling, hyperthyroidism patients received methimazole starting at 30 mg daily, and ophthalmopathy patients received high-dose intravenous methylprednisolone. To identify distinguishing TCR V-J signatures, a discovery cohort of 90 to 100 patients was used, comprising 40 to 45 with Graves' ophthalmopathy and approximately 58 with stable Graves' hyperthyroidism. According to the paper, TCR Vbeta CDR3 sequencing was carried out on approximately 140 peripheral blood samples, which came from under 50 ophthalmopathy, about 75 hyperthyroidism and approximately 17 progressor patients.

Graves' hyperthyroidism was defined as stable when no progression to ophthalmopathy occurred over 18 months of follow-up. Hyperthyroidism patients were newly diagnosed, with disease duration under 2 months, and aged 18 to 65 years. Exclusion was applied to patients with uncontrolled infections, other autoimmune diseases, pregnancy or lactation. Clinical symptoms, serum thyroxine and TRAb, thyroid ultrasound, and orbital computed tomography formed the basis for the diagnoses. PBMCs were isolated from around 10 ml of fresh peripheral blood by Ficoll-Paque density gradient centrifugation. Total RNA was extracted using Trizol reagent, and RNA quality was assessed on an Agilent 2100 Bioanalyzer. The TCR beta CDR3 regions were amplified from the RNA transcripts. The TCR CDR3 was subjected to a first round of RT-PCR using the HTBI primer set and the Qiagen OneStep RT-PCR kit. A second multiplex PCR round built the libraries, followed by size selection and purification. Paired-end sequencing of the libraries was performed with 100 bp reads on an Illumina HiSeq2000. The source study handled its data this way. SOAPnuke was used to process the raw data, throwing out any read that contained adapters or uncalled bases, had a mean Phred below 15, or lacked an exact constant-primer or identifier match. High-quality paired reads were merged using COPE v1.2.5, and each unique nucleotide sequence was defined as a clonotype. MiTCR v1.1 was used to align the clonotypes against IMGT TRBV, TRBD and TRBJ reference segments. The analysis included only V-J combinations with a frequency above 0.0001, which together covered approximately 99% of the repertoires. A TCS score was defined as the ratio of F50 (clonal expansion) to E x V (chaos), with BLOSUM62-based TCRdist applied between CDR3 peptides within each V-J. Welch's t-statistics and random forest reduced 500 to 550 V-J features to 13, which were used in a naive Bayes classifier (R e1071). In-frame beta chains were kept once TCRdb had trimmed the public reads at Q25 with fastp and called clones with MiXCR. Under each unique CDR3 protein, matching rows form one entry showing the most common genes and DNA. TCRdb, not the original authors, processed these V and J calls. For this sample there are about 720,000 distinct CDR3 sequences; roughly 15% appear just once. The top ten constitute approximately 8% of the sample.

The full study reports these points: Blood samples also contained most of the expanded thyroid clonotypes (frequency above 0.001), which suggests that blood repertoires may reflect thyroid immune responses. In cross-validation, a model built on a 13 V-J signature told ophthalmopathy apart from stable hyperthyroidism with less than 90% sensitivity and roughly 81% specificity, and in testing the same model reached 80%/75%. Sample size was not statistically predetermined, and blinding of investigators to group allocation was not performed. During validation, the model predicted progression to ophthalmopathy a median of roughly 7.1 months ahead of onset, with roughly 65% sensitivity and almost 75% specificity.

This clonotype was picked up a small number of times. Which antigen it targets is not known. Base-call qualities are not available, and no considerably larger clone is one nucleotide away. From the cysteine through the phenylalanine, the CDR3 covers 16 amino acids. Only the CDR3 part of the read is kept: 48 bases, read in frame from the first base. V is pruned by 0 bases and J by 0 bases, leaving 4 bases of the junction without a gene match. Via the germline V gene, CDR1 is SGHRS and CDR2 YFSETQ. This receptor was identified in a young man with Graves' hyperthyroidism. The chain couples TRBV5-1 to TRBJ2-3; TRBD2 agrees with 7 junctional bases. Sequenced sample: blood. Here the CDR3 is given as CASSLASRGSTDTQYF. In nucleotides, the sequence is TGCGCCAGCAGCTTGGCCTCGCGGGGGAGCACAGATACGCAGTATTTT.